This T cell receptor beta chain derives from a study of T-cell reconstitution after alpha-beta-depleted transplantation in children. Construction of the TCRbeta library involved unique molecular identifiers. TCRdb passed the PCR reads through MiXCR, listing each CDR3 protein once. The repertoire has 450,000 to 600,000 distinct CDR3 sequences, 18% of them found once; the top ten carry approximately 3%. This clonotype was counted a few times. Germline lookup yields CDR1 KGHSH and CDR2 LQKENI. The CDR3 loop spans 14 amino acids. Trimming left V 3 bases short and J 3 bases short, with 10 bases between. This chain links TRBV18 with TRBJ2-3, with no clear D. Sequences were derived from PBMCs from the stem cell graft donor, sampled from the stem cell graft. The receptor was isolated from a human donor who donated a stem cell graft to a child with acute lymphoblastic leukemia. CDR3 sequence: CASSPAPRTDTQYF. As DNA, the CDR3 is TGTGCCAGCTCACCGGCGCCTAGAACAGATACGCAGTATTTT.